The sequence of this T cell receptor beta chain was determined in a study of control samples from healthy donors and cancer patients. Assay: immunoSEQ multiplex PCR; the TCRdb copy retains only in-frame clones and omits some. The sample gives over 50,000 clones, roughly 86% of which show up once; about 3.8% is in the top ten. The receptor was isolated from a man aged 45-65 years in good health. Sequenced sample: blood.

The CDR3 sequence: CASSLGRDQPQHF. CDR3 nucleotides: TGTGCCAGCAGCTTAGGCAGAGATCAGCCCCAGCATTTT. V is TRBV7-7 and J is TRBJ1-5; D is ambiguous. The length of the CDR3 is 13 residues. CDR1 SSHAT and CDR2 FNYEAQ come from the germline V gene (reference sequence). The V gene lost 1 base and the J gene lost 5 bases, with 6 bases spanning the gap.